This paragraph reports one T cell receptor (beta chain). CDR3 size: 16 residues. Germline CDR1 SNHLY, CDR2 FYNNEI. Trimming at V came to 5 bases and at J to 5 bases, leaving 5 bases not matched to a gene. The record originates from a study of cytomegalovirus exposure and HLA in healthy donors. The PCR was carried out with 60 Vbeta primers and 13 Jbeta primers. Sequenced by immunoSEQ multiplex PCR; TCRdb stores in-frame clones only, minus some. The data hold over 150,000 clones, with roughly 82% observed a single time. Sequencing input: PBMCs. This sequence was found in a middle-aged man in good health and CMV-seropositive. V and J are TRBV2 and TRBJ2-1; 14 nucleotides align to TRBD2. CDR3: CASSQGTSGGNNEQFF. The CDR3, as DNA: TGTGCCAGCAGTCAAGGGACTAGCGGGGGCAACAATGAGCAGTTCTTC.